A single T cell receptor (beta chain) is shown here with its context. Trimming cost V 1 base and J 7 bases, with 15 bases left between them. The CDR3 is made up of 15 amino acids. CDR1 is SGHDN, CDR2 FVKESK, per germline. This entry is derived from a study of T cell responses to AZD1222 COVID-19 vaccine. The table came from immunoSEQ multiplex PCR; TCRdb's copy has only in-frame clones and leaves some out. The table includes over 100,000 clones, roughly 86% detected once. This receptor was obtained from an adult in good health. The J gene is TRBJ2-3, the V gene TRBV14; tentatively, D is TRBD2 (5 bases). The material was peripheral blood, obtained on day 0 of MenACWY control vaccination. CDR3 loop: CASSQGLALGHTQYF. The DNA of the CDR3 is TGTGCCAGCAGCCAAGGGTTAGCGTTGGGCCATACGCAGTATTTT.